The clone carrying this T cell receptor (beta chain) was seen only once. The antigen remains undetermined. Here immunoSEQ multiplex PCR was the method, and the copy in TCRdb shows in-frame clones only, minus some. This sample carries 25,000 to 40,000 clones, approximately 97% of them seen once, and the ten largest clones take around 0.15%. This sample stems from a study of monozygotic twins with cystic fibrosis. In the study overall: Libraries were built from 3 to 3.5 micrograms of fragmented DNA using around 15 PCR cycles.

V dropped 8 bases and J dropped 4; count of bases not matched to a gene: 8. Looked up from germline, CDR1 is MNHEY and CDR2 is SMNVEV (reference sequence). This CDR3 contains 15 residues. General observations from the study: The repertoire was suggested to be naive-dominated, clonality median around 0.01.

The receptor was isolated from a girl aged 2 to 9 with cystic fibrosis. This chain joins TRBV27 and TRBJ1-2; 12 bases line up with TRBD1. Sequenced material: blood. CDR3 bases: TGTGCCAGCGGCCGGGACAGGGGGCACGTCTATGGCTACACCTTC. Translated: CASGRDRGHVYGYTF.